These T cell receptor beta chains were read from a single sample in a study of beta chain features in type 1 diabetes. The method was immunoSEQ multiplex PCR; TCRdb's version includes in-frame clones alone and lacks a portion of them. This sample has about 240,000 clones, with roughly 14% found just once. Sequencing was carried out using naive CD4+ T cells from blood. These receptors all come from a man under 40 with type 1 diabetes. CDR3s include the opening cysteine and the closing phenylalanine or tryptophan. A D gene is named only where the DNA matches it firmly. Clone size is given for some rows only: seen once, a few or many times, or a class if the clone is expanded.

clone size,D gene,V gene,J gene,CDR3 DNA,CDR3 protein
-,TRBD2,TRBV5-1,TRBJ2-3,TGCGCCAGCAGCTTGGGCCAACAGGGACTAGCGGGAAATACGCAGTATTTT,CASSLGQQGLAGNTQYF
-,TRBD2,TRBV5-6,TRBJ2-4,TGTGCCAGTGTGGCGGGGACTAGCGGGCGGGTGGGGCCCAAAAACATTCAGTACTTC,CASVAGTSGRVGPKNIQYF
-,-,TRBV29-1,TRBJ2-7,TGCAGCGTAGCAGTCGGACATGTCTACGAGCAGTACTTC,CSVAVGHVYEQYF
few,TRBD2,TRBV30,TRBJ2-5,TGTGCCTGGTGCGGGGGGGCGGGAGAGACCCAGTACTTC,CAWCGGAGETQYF
few,TRBD1,TRBV27,TRBJ2-1,TGTGCCAGCAGTTTAAACAGGGGTGCCAATGAGCAGTTCTTC,CASSLNRGANEQFF
-,TRBD1,TRBV5-1,TRBJ1-1,TGCGCCAGCGCCTCGGACAGGTTGAACACTGAAGCTTTCTTT,CASASDRLNTEAFF
-,-,TRBV15,TRBJ2-5,TGTGCCACCAGCCCCGCGACCCAGGTGGGCCAAGAGACCCAGTACTTC,CATSPATQVGQETQYF
-,TRBD1,TRBV19,TRBJ1-5,TGTGCCAGTAGTGGTTCCGGGACAGGGTGGCAGCCCCAGCATTTT,CASSGSGTGWQPQHF
-,TRBD1,TRBV13,TRBJ1-6,TGTGCCAGCAGCCTGCCGGGACAGGGGGGGATGCCCCTCCACTTT,CASSLPGQGGMPLHF
-,-,TRBV23-1,TRBJ2-5,TGCGCCAGCAGTCAATCGTGGCAGGGGGGGACCCAGTACTTC,CASSQSWQGGTQYF
-,TRBD2,TRBV11-1,TRBJ2-7,TGTGCCAGCAGAGCTGGGGGGGACGAGCAGTACTTC,CASRAGGDEQYF
few,-,TRBV28,TRBJ2-4,TGTGCCGTAGGCACAGCGACTAACGGCATTCAGTACTTC,CAVGTATNGIQYF
-,TRBD2,TRBV9,TRBJ2-2,TGTGCCAGCAACCCTAGCGGCAACACCGGGGAGCTGTTTTTT,CASNPSGNTGELFF
-,-,TRBV5-5,TRBJ2-1,TGTGCCAGCAGCTTCGTAAATGAGCAGTTCTTC,CASSFVNEQFF
few,-,TRBV30,TRBJ1-2,TGTGCCTGGAGTGCCGGTGAGAACTATGGCTACACCTTC,CAWSAGENYGYTF
few,-,TRBV5-1,TRBJ1-1,TGCGCCAGCAGCTTGGATGGGGGCAGCACTGAAGCTTTCTTT,CASSLDGGSTEAFF
-,-,TRBV4-2,TRBJ2-5,TGTGCCAGCAGCCAAGGCCTACCCGGGACCCAGTACTTC,CASSQGLPGTQYF
few,-,TRBV2,TRBJ1-2,TGTGCCAGCATTGCGGACCGGGGAGCTAACTATGGCTACACCTTC,CASIADRGANYGYTF
-,TRBD2,TRBV30,TRBJ2-3,TGTGCCTTACGAGCGGGAGGAACCCTAGCCACAGATACGCAGTATTTT,CALRAGGTLATDTQYF
few,-,TRBV15,TRBJ2-5,TGTGCCACCAGCAGAGTGGTCACAGGGTCGCAAGAGACCCAGTACTTC,CATSRVVTGSQETQYF
few,TRBD2,TRBV12-5,TRBJ2-1,TGTGCTCTCCAGGGCGGGGGGAATGAGCAGTTCTTC,CALQGGGNEQFF
few,TRBD2,TRBV2,TRBJ2-5,TGTGCCAGCAGTTTGGGTAGCGGGAGGGCCGTAGAGACCCAGTACTTC,CASSLGSGRAVETQYF
few,TRBD1,TRBV5-1,TRBJ2-1,TGCGCCAGCAGCAAGGACAGGGTTGGCGTTGGTGAGCAGTTCTTC,CASSKDRVGVGEQFF
-,TRBD1,TRBV15,TRBJ1-5,TGTGCCACCAGCAGTCAGGGGGCACAGCCCCAGCATTTT,CATSSQGAQPQHF
-,TRBD1,TRBV6-5,TRBJ2-7,TGTGCCAGCAGTTATTCCCCCGGACAGGGCGAGCAGTACTTC,CASSYSPGQGEQYF
-,-,TRBV11-2,TRBJ1-5,TGTGCCAGCCCAAATCAGCCCCAGCATTTT,CASPNQPQHF
few,-,TRBV7-9,TRBJ2-3,TGTGCCAGCAGTCGGTCCGCCACAGATACGCAGTATTTT,CASSRSATDTQYF
-,TRBD1,TRBV6-6,TRBJ1-6,TGTGCCAGCAGCTTCACCGCAGGGGGCCGGGATTCACCCCTCCACTTT,CASSFTAGGRDSPLHF
few,-,TRBV5-1,TRBJ2-1,TGCGCCAGCAGCCCGGGGACTCTCTACAATGAGCAGTTCTTC,CASSPGTLYNEQFF
-,TRBD2,TRBV19,TRBJ2-5,TGTGCCAGTAGTATTTTGCTAGCGGGAGGGGTGGAGACCCAGTACTTC,CASSILLAGGVETQYF
-,-,TRBV2,TRBJ1-2,TGTGCCAGCAGTGCCCTATTGGGCCCCTATGGCTACACCTTC,CASSALLGPYGYTF
few,-,TRBV10-3,TRBJ2-3,TGTGCCATCAGTGACGCCCAGGGAAGAACCACAGATACGCAGTATTTT,CAISDAQGRTTDTQYF
-,TRBD2,TRBV27,TRBJ2-3,TGTGCCAGCAGTTTGCTAGCGGCGTTCCCGGATACGCAGTATTTT,CASSLLAAFPDTQYF
-,-,TRBV7-9,TRBJ2-7,TGTGCCAGCAGCTCTTTTGGGGCCGGCGAGCAGTACTTC,CASSSFGAGEQYF
few,-,TRBV11-2,TRBJ2-3,TGTGCCAGCAGCTTACCCGGTCAAGATACGCAGTATTTT,CASSLPGQDTQYF
-,TRBD1,TRBV6-5,TRBJ2-3,TGTGCCAGCAGTTACGGGACAGGGGTCAGCACAGATACGCAGTATTTT,CASSYGTGVSTDTQYF